This entry features one T cell receptor beta chain sequence. Its antigen is still unknown. Qualities for individual bases were not recorded, and no much larger clone is one base off. Separate from the approximately 690-subject first cohort, the validation cohort of 120 subjects was the group to which the donors belonged. These data are taken from a study of cytomegalovirus exposure and HLA in healthy donors (dated by TCRdb to about 2017). Background for the entire study: The 666 repertoires of the first cohort and the 120 validation repertoires were produced on the same platform, according to a later analysis. The study combined high-throughput TCR immunosequencing, statistical association of individual TCRs with disease status, and machine learning to predict cytomegalovirus infection status. The study was designed to test whether signatures of past pathogen exposure could be identified by cataloging public T cell receptors. Along with the approximately 650-subject first cohort, a separate validation cohort of more than 90 different subjects was used.

The receptor library was made with the immunoSEQ multiplex PCR assay. For the original study's pipeline: A statistical classification framework was built for diagnosing cytomegalovirus status from the catalog of TCR beta chain sequences. In TCRdb, the immuneACCESS table is reduced to in-frame sequences with V and J assigned. These tables do not hold every clone; where another copy was compared, an unresolved V gene accounts for under half, and the others remain unexplained. For V, J and clone size, that table is used; D and trimming come from the DNA. Within this sample are about 250,000 clones, with less than 90% of them counted one time only. The top ten hold about 12% of the sample. Study-wide findings and limitations: It was suggested by the authors that the approach could potentially be generalized to other disease states and immunological phenotypes. The classifier was reported to diagnose cytomegalovirus status with high specificity and sensitivity in both the original cohort and the validation cohort. All 120 repertoires were used to score co-occurrence in the validation cohort in a later analysis, because that analysis had no HLA typing for the cohort. In the study, 164 TCR beta chains were listed as associated with cytomegalovirus. Across donors, most TCR sequences were observed very rarely, whereas some public TCRs were present in many individuals. Of the cluster scores, 94% were above 0 in a later analysis, which found that TCRs clustered in the first cohort also tended to co-occur in the roughly 130 validation repertoires. In vitro tests confirmed that three of the cytomegalovirus-associated TCR beta chains recognize cytomegalovirus antigens.

Inclusive of the bounding cysteine and phenylalanine, the CDR3 is 14 residues long. The read is trimmed to its CDR3 DNA, 42 bases read in frame from base 1. V is cut by 5 bases and J by 3 bases, and the space between the germline ends is 13 bases. The germline V gene yields KGHSH for CDR1 and LQKENI for CDR2. The source material was PBMCs. The V and J genes are TRBV18 and TRBJ1-1; the D gene remains uncertain. This receptor was taken from a man younger than 35 in good health and CMV-seropositive. The CDR3 protein: CASSDDAAYTEAFF. The DNA sequence follows: TGTGCCAGCTCAGACGACGCGGCGTACACTGAAGCTTTCTTT.